Below, 24 T cell receptor beta chains from the same sample are listed, as sequenced in a study of blood T cells in healthy people across ages. A J-beta primer mix and a sample-barcoded 5' primer were used in a second PCR of about 7 to 12 cycles. Using its own MiXCR run on the 5' RACE reads, TCRdb lists one record per CDR3 protein. The table shows about 730,000 distinct CDR3 sequences, with 40% to 45% occurring only once. Material for sequencing was blood. The receptor set was obtained from a woman aged 55-70 years in good health.

The rearrangement links TRBV3-1 to TRBJ2-7; D is unclear. The DNA end lines up better with TRBJ2-5; the J call may be wrong. The length of the CDR3 is 14 residues. Germline assignment: CDR1 LGHDT and CDR2 YNNKEL (reference sequence). CDR3 region: CASSQDPFGQTQYF. The CDR3 bases are TGTGCCAGCAGCCAAGACCCCTTCGGGCAGACCCAGTACTTC.

This rearrangement joins TRBV20-1 to TRBJ2-7; TRBD2 aligns across 15 bases. V lost 6 bases, J lost 10 bases, and 13 bases stayed unmatched. The CDR3 has 15 residues. Germline V gene sequence: CDR1 DFQATT, CDR2 SNEGSKA (reference sequence). The CDR3 DNA reads TGCAGTGCCCGCGGACTAGCGGGAGGGATGAGGACACAGTACTTC. It is translated as CSARGLAGGMRTQYF.

The chain combines TRBV20-1 with TRBJ2-7, with TRBD2 matching over 9 bases. CDR1 DFQATT and CDR2 SNEGSKA come from the germline V gene (reference sequence). Trimming took 2 bases from V and 0 from J; bases not matched to a gene: 14. This CDR3 is 18 amino acids long. CDR3 in DNA: TGCAGTGCTAGATCCCAGCCCAGCGGGAGGATGGTCTCCTACGAGCAGTACTTC. This gives the protein CSARSQPSGRMVSYEQYF.

The sample holds one count of this clonotype. The rearrangement uses TRBV12-3 or TRBV12-4 and TRBJ2-1; 11 bases match TRBD2. V trimming: 0 bases; J trimming: 9 bases; junction bases outside the gene matches: 4. The CDR3 length is 15 residues. The CDR3 region is CASSLATSGMGEQFF. The CDR3 DNA follows: TGTGCCAGCAGTTTAGCGACTAGCGGGATGGGTGAGCAGTTCTTC.

The rearrangement links TRBV2 to TRBJ1-2; 8 bases are shared with TRBD1. Germline V gene sequence: CDR1 SNHLY, CDR2 FYNNEI. This CDR3 has 15 amino acids. The V segment lost 6 bases and the J segment 4 bases; nucleotides outside the gene matches: 10. The CDR3 sequence is CASSPGQGPIYGYTF. DNA for the CDR3: TGTGCCAGCAGCCCCGGACAGGGACCGATCTATGGCTACACCTTC.

At least ten counts were recorded for this clonotype. This sequence joins TRBV5-1 and TRBJ2-4; D might be TRBD2 (6 bases). V shed 4 bases and J shed 7 bases, with 18 bases lying between them. This CDR3 is 15 amino acids long. CDR1 and CDR2 (germline): SGHRS, YFSETQ. CDR3 in DNA: TGCGCCAGCAGCCTTGACCCGCGGGGCTGGAACATTCAGTACTTC. Protein product: CASSLDPRGWNIQYF.

This clonotype was counted at least ten times. The genes are TRBV12-3 or TRBV12-4 and TRBJ2-3; D is possibly TRBD1 (5 bases). The CDR3 spans 14 residues. Trimming left V 3 bases short and J 0 bases short, with 7 bases between. This CDR3 reads CASSFDSSTDTQYF. In DNA form, the CDR3 reads TGTGCCAGCAGTTTTGACAGTAGCACAGATACGCAGTATTTT.

The V gene is TRBV10-1, the J gene TRBJ2-3, with 8 nucleotides matching TRBD2. Unmatched junction bases numbered 11, after V lost 5 bases and J lost 4 bases. In germline, CDR1 is WNHNN, CDR2 SYGVQD (reference sequence). CDR3 length: 16 amino acids. The CDR3, as DNA: TGCGCCAGCAGTCTAGTAGCGGGGCCAACCCCAGATACGCAGTATTTT. Protein sequence: CASSLVAGPTPDTQYF.

This clonotype was seen many times. V and J are TRBV14 and TRBJ1-2; D remains ambiguous. There are 15 residues in the CDR3. The germline V gene has CDR1 SGHDN and CDR2 FVKESK. V lost 1 base and J lost 5, with 14 bases in between. CDR3 loop: CASSQAVERMYGYTF. CDR3 bases: TGTGCCAGCAGCCAAGCTGTAGAACGGATGTATGGCTACACCTTC.

The V and J genes are TRBV5-1 and TRBJ1-1, with TRBD1 as a possible D gene (5 bases). This CDR3 region has 15 residues. Trimming shortened V by 0 bases and J by 0 bases, and 9 bases separated the two germline ends. Germline-derived CDR1 and CDR2 are SGHRS and YFSETQ. CDR3 sequence (DNA): TGCGCCAGCAGCTTGGCCATGACAGTGAACACTGAAGCTTTCTTT. Protein: CASSLAMTVNTEAFF.

The V gene is TRBV7-2, the J gene TRBJ2-1, with 14 bases that match TRBD2. The CDR3 runs to 14 residues. The germline V gene has CDR1 SGHTA and CDR2 FQGNSA. J lost 9 bases, V lost 5 bases, and 3 bases had no gene match. The CDR3: CASSGGLAGGEQFF. The CDR3 nucleotides are TGTGCCAGCAGCGGAGGACTAGCGGGAGGTGAGCAGTTCTTC.

CDR3 in DNA: TGTGCCAGCAGCACCCGACTAGCGGGAGGTTTAAGTGAGCAGTACTTC. This translates into CASSTRLAGGLSEQYF. The chain carries TRBV5-5 and TRBJ2-5; 13 nucleotides agree with TRBD2. This CDR3 has 16 residues. CDR1 is SGHKS, CDR2 YYEKEE, per germline (reference sequence). J gave up 11 bases and V 4 bases, and 14 bases lay outside the gene matches.

The chain couples TRBV7-2 to TRBJ1-4; D remains ambiguous. CDR3 length equals 14 residues. V gave up 1 base and J gave up 4 bases, with 7 bases separating them. Germline lookup yields CDR1 SGHTA and CDR2 FQGNSA. The CDR3 spells CASSLGYLNEKLFF. The CDR3 DNA reads TGTGCCAGCAGCTTAGGGTACCTTAATGAAAAACTGTTTTTT.

This chain connects TRBV20-1 to TRBJ2-7; D call uncertain. The V end was cut by 6 bases, the J end by 2 bases, with 20 bases between. The germline gives CDR1 DFQATT, CDR2 SNEGSKA (reference sequence). The CDR3 loop spans 15 amino acids. CDR3 DNA: TGCAGTGCATCCCTTCTCAAAACCCACACCTACGAGCAGTACTTC. This gives the protein CSASLLKTHTYEQYF.

This clonotype showed up just a few times. The CDR3 coding sequence is TGTGCCAGCAGTGAATCCGGGGTGGGATCCTACGAGCAGTACTTC. Amino acids: CASSESGVGSYEQYF. The rearrangement joins TRBV25-1 to TRBJ2-4; possible D gene TRBD2, 5 bases. The J call may be mistaken, given a closer DNA end match to TRBJ2-7. This CDR3 has 15 residues. The germline V gene has CDR1 MGHDK and CDR2 SYGVNS.

Only a few counts were recorded for this clonotype. This sequence joins TRBV20-1 and TRBJ2-4; 12 nucleotides match TRBD2. The length of the CDR3 is 10 residues. V was pared by 5 bases and J by 14 bases, with 1 base of the junction left unmatched. Germline CDR1 and CDR2: DFQATT and SNEGSKA (reference sequence). The CDR3 sequence: CSAWTSGEYF. Written as DNA, the CDR3 is TGCAGTGCTTGGACTAGCGGGGAGTACTTC.

This clonotype occurred many times. The chain has TRBV4-2 and TRBJ1-6; unclear D gene. This CDR3 contains 15 residues. Between the trimmed V and J ends, which lost 0 bases and 3 bases, there was a span of 6 bases. Per germline, CDR1 LGHNA and CDR2 YNFKEQ. For the CDR3, the DNA is TGTGCCAGCAGCCAAGAACCGGGCTATAATTCACCCCTCCACTTT. It translates to CASSQEPGYNSPLHF.

This clonotype was seen a handful of times. The chain recombines TRBV7-6 with TRBJ2-6; D uncertain. This CDR3 is built from 16 residues. V was trimmed by 1 base and J by 0 bases, leaving 7 bases between them. CDR1 and CDR2 (germline): SGHVS, FNYEAQ. The CDR3 DNA sequence: TGTGCCAGCAGCTTAGTTGCGAGCTCTGGGGCCAACGTCCTGACTTTC. Translated, it gives CASSLVASSGANVLTF.

Written as DNA, the CDR3 is TGTGCCAGCAGCCAAGATCAGCAGTCCTACGAGCAGTACTTC. This translates into CASSQDQQSYEQYF. The V and J genes are TRBV3-1 and TRBJ2-7; D call uncertain. Per the germline V gene, CDR1 is LGHDT and CDR2 is YNNKEL (reference sequence). V was pared by 0 bases and J by 1 base, with 7 bases between. The CDR3 has 14 residues.

This clonotype was seen more than once but under ten times. The chain has TRBV13 and TRBJ2-1; TRBD1 might be the D (5 bases). CDR1 is PRHDT, CDR2 FYEKMQ, per germline (reference sequence). V lost 5 bases, J lost 13 bases, and 15 bases lay in between. The CDR3 is made up of 12 amino acids. The CDR3 coding sequence is TGTGCCAGCAGCACAGGACAACAACAACAGTTCTTC. It translates to CASSTGQQQQFF.

This clonotype was counted a few times. This chain connects TRBV28 to TRBJ2-7, with TRBD1 matching over 8 bases. J gave up 5 bases and V 6 bases, and 9 bases lay outside the gene matches. The CDR3 contains 14 residues. Germline lookup yields CDR1 MDHEN and CDR2 SYDVKM. DNA for the CDR3: TGTGCCAGCAGAATCGGACAGGGCAGGGACGAGCAGTACTTC. Translated, it gives CASRIGQGRDEQYF.

Details on this clonotype: At one boundary the junction diverges from the germline segment, which might be a read error. The chain couples TRBV7-9 to TRBJ1-2, with 10 bases matching TRBD1. The CDR3 length is 16 residues. Germline-derived CDR1 and CDR2 are SEHNR and FQNEAQ (reference sequence). CDR3 nucleotide sequence: TGTGCCAGCAGCCAGCAGGCAGGGACAGGGGAATATGGCTACTCCTTC. Residues: CASSQQAGTGEYGYSF.

This sequence joins TRBV7-3 and TRBJ2-1, with 8 bases fitting TRBD2. CDR1 is SGHTA and CDR2 is FQGTGA in the germline V gene. CDR3 length: 16 residues. The junction had 7 bases not matched to a gene; V was cut back by 4 bases and J by 2 bases. This CDR3 is CASSSGGGGTYNEQFF. DNA for the CDR3: TGTGCCAGCAGCTCGGGGGGGGGAGGAACCTACAATGAGCAGTTCTTC.

This chain joins TRBV9 and TRBJ1-5, with TRBD1 as a possible D gene (5 bases). The length of the CDR3 is 13 residues. Germline values: CDR1 SGDLS, CDR2 YYNGEE. The V and J ends lost 3 bases and 7 bases respectively, with 11 bases between them. CDR3 loop: CASSAQGLQPQHF. DNA for the CDR3: TGTGCCAGCAGCGCCCAGGGTTTGCAGCCCCAGCATTTT.